The sequence of this T cell receptor beta chain was determined in a study of beta chain features in type 1 diabetes. Overall study findings and caveats: VDJ junctions from patients with type 1 diabetes contained fewer insertions and more deletions. Researchers cautioned that cDNA sequencing could over-represent cells with high TCR expression. TCRB CDR3 length was moderately but significantly reduced in all four CD4+ subsets of Type 1 diabetes patients.

CDR1 and CDR2 from the germline V gene are MGHDK and SYGVNS. The CDR3 length is 15 residues. V was clipped by 6 bases and J by 2 bases, with 16 bases between them. The entirety of the isolated RNA underwent reverse transcription, so expressed TCRB transcripts were sequenced. The repertoire was sequenced with immunoSEQ multiplex PCR; TCRdb's copy has only in-frame clones and lacks some. Of about 230,000 clones detected, more than 9% appear once; the ten largest clones hold approximately 0.03%. Once sorted, every population was more than 95% pure. On this clone itself: Its matching antigen is unknown.

The chain uses TRBV25-1 and TRBJ1-2; D may be TRBD1 (6 bases). What was sequenced was naive CD4+ T cells from blood. This TCR was sampled from a woman younger than 35 in good health. The CDR3 reads CASSPGHPQNYGYTF. The CDR3 region has the DNA TGTGCCAGCAGCCCGGGACACCCGCAGAACTATGGCTACACCTTC.